Presented here are 7 T cell receptor beta chains from one specimen sequenced in a study of blood T cell repertoires in COVID-19. This table comes from immunoSEQ multiplex PCR, and its TCRdb copy is limited to in-frame clones, with some not included. This repertoire shows 250,000 or so clones, 84% found once; its top ten account for 4% to 4.5%. The sequenced sample was peripheral blood. The source of these receptors is a man in his sixties with acute or convalescent COVID-19.

CDR3 sequence (DNA): TGTGCCAGCAGTTTAGCCAGGGGAGGGAAAGAGACCCAGTACTTC. Protein sequence: CASSLARGGKETQYF. The V gene is TRBV28, the J gene TRBJ2-5, with D possibly being TRBD2 (7 bases). V was trimmed by 2 bases and J by 3 bases, leaving 13 bases between them. The CDR3 contains 15 residues. Germline assignment: CDR1 MDHEN and CDR2 SYDVKM.

This clone was recorded a few times. The chain has TRBV30 and TRBJ1-2, with D possibly being TRBD1 (5 bases). This CDR3 contains 14 residues. Germline V gene lookup returns CDR1 GTSNPN and CDR2 SVGIG (reference sequence). Trimming cost V 0 bases and J 5 bases, with 13 bases left between them. Here the CDR3 reads CAWSVWGRWYGYTF. The CDR3 coding sequence is TGTGCCTGGAGTGTGTGGGGCCGGTGGTATGGCTACACCTTC.

J is TRBJ2-5 and V is TRBV24-1; D may be TRBD1 (6 bases). Germline CDR1 reads KGHDR; CDR2 reads SFDVKD. The CDR3 length is 13 residues. V was trimmed by 6 bases and J by 5 bases, leaving 12 bases between them. The CDR3 sequence is CATSLGQGETQYF. The CDR3 nucleotides read TGTGCCACCAGTTTAGGGCAGGGGGAGACCCAGTACTTC.

The chain couples TRBV12-5 to TRBJ2-2; 9 bases match TRBD1. The CDR3 covers 12 residues. V lost 9 bases, J lost 5 bases, and 1 base stayed unmatched. CDR1 is LGHNT and CDR2 is FRNRAP in the germline V gene. In nucleotides, the CDR3 is TGTGCTAGCGGACAGGGGACCGGGGAGCTGTTTTTT. Translated, it gives CASGQGTGELFF.

Regarding this clone: The same CDR3 can be traced to other DNA sequences in this sample. The CDR3 nucleotides read TGTGCCAGCAGTTTCCAGGGAGGAACTGAAGCTTTCTTT. Translated: CASSFQGGTEAFF. The chain links TRBV12-3 or TRBV12-4 to TRBJ1-1, with a weak D call TRBD1 (5 bases). Trimming took off 3 bases at V and 5 bases at J, with 10 bases between the two ends. The CDR3 is made up of 13 amino acids.

This clone came up a few times. The V and J genes are TRBV30 and TRBJ2-3, with D perhaps TRBD1 (6 bases). CDR1 GTSNPN and CDR2 SVGIG come from the germline V gene (reference sequence). CDR3 length: 13 amino acids. Trimming shortened V by 6 bases and J by 4 bases, and 14 bases separated the two germline ends. Here the CDR3 DNA reads TGTGCCTGTAGAGCATCAGGGGCAGATACGCAGTATTTT. Protein: CACRASGADTQYF.

This chain connects TRBV3-1 (or the pseudogene TRBV3-2) to TRBJ1-6, with 7 positions matching TRBD1. Germline trimming cut 4 bases from V and 3 bases from J; bases unmatched to any gene: 3. Germline V gene sequence: CDR1 LGHDT, CDR2 YNNKEL (reference sequence). The CDR3 is 15 residues long. CDR3: CASSPGGIYNSPLHF. The CDR3 nucleotides are TGTGCCAGCAGCCCAGGGGGGATCTATAATTCACCCCTCCACTTT.